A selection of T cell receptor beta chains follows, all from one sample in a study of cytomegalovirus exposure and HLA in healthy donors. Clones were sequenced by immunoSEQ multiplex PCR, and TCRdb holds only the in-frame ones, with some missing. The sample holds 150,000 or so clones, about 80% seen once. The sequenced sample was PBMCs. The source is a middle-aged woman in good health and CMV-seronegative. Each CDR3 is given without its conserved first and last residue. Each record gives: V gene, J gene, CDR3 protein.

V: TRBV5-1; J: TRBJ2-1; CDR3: ATTRDSRHNEQF
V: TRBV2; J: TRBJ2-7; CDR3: ASSGQGREQY
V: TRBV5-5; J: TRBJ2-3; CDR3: ASSLLLSSGLGTDTQY
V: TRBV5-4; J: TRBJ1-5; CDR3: ASSLGNQPQH
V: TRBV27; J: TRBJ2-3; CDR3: ASSLEITSTDTQY
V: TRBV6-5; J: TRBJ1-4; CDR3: ASSPGWTNEKLF
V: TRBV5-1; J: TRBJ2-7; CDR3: ASSLDTGALSYEQY
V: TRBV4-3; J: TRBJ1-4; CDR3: ASSQDLADNEKLF
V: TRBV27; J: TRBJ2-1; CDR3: ASSLWGPGSYNEQF
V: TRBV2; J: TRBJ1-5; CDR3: ASSGWTRNQPQH
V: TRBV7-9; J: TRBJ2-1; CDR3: ASSLTGGPWGEQF
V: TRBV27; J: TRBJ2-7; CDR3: ASSFQAKTYEQY
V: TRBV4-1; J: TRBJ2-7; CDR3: ASSRQGGQLLGAYEQY
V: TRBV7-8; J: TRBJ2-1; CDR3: ASSPLQGASYNEQF
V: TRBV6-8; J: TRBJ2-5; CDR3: ASSSRVTSGQFQETQY
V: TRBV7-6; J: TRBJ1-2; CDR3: ASSLRRTDGYT
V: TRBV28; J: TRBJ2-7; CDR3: ASLGPGLAMHEQY
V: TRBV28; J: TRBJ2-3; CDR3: ASSRSGARTDTQY
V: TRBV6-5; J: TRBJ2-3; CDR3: ASSYSIGRDTQY
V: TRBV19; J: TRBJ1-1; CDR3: AQGTGNMVAEAF
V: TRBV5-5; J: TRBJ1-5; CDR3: ASSSGHTKTRNQPQH
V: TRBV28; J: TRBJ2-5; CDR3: ASLEIGTGAEETQY
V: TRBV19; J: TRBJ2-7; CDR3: ASSKGPLYEQY
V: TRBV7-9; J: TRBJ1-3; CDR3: ASSFGSSGNTIY
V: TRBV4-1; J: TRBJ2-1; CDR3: ASSPRDSGYNEQF
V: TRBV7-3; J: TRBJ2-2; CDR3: ASSLTLGGSGELF
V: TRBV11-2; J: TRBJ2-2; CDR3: ASGGVLGGELF
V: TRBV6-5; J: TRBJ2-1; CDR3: ASSYGPGGYNEQF
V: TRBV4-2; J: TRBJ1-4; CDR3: ASSHHGTSNEKLF
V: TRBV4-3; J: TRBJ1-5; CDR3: ASSQVFGEGQPQH
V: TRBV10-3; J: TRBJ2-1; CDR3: AINQNPGLAGFNEQF
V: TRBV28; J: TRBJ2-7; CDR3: ASTLRDRSSYEQY
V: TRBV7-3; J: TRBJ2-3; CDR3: ASSPTPGSGGTDTQY
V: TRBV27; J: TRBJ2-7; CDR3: ASVSRHRSSYEQY
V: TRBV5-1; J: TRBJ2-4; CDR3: ASSSTREGDIQY
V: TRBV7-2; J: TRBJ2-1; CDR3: ASRYSGAHNEQF
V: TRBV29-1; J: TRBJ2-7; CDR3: SAGTGTTLEQY
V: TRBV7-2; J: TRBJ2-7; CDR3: ASSRTSGSSYEQY
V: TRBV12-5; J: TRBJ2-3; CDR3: ASGLGRVGSETTDTQY
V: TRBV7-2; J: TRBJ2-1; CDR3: ASSTSSGSNAEQF
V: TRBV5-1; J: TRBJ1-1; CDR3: ASSLQGFTEAF
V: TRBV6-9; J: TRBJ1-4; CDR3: ASTRGGAWEKLF
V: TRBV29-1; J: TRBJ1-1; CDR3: SGLIDEAF
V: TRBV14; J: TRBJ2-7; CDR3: ASSLQREPSEQY
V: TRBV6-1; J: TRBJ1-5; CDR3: ASKRFGNQPQH
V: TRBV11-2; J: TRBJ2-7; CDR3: ASSLGGTSYEQY
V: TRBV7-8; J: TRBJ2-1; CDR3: ASSSNTLGLLNEQF
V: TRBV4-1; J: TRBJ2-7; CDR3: ASSWRTSGIMNEQY
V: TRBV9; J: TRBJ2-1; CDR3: ASSRTGQGFFTEQF
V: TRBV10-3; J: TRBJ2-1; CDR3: AISGLATYNEQF
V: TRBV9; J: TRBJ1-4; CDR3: ASSGTGTEEKLF
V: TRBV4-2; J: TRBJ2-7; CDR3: ASSQERLSSGSIRSYEQY
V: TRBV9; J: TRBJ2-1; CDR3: ASGGDSYNEQF
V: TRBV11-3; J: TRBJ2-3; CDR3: ASSWTGGSDTQY